A selection of T cell receptor beta chains follows, all from one sample in a study of blood T cells in healthy people across ages. One entry per CDR3 protein results from TCRdb running MiXCR on the 5' RACE reads. The sample consists of about a million distinct CDR3 sequences, 45% to 50% of them appearing once. The sequenced sample consisted of blood. These receptors originate from a man aged 25-45 years in good health. Both conserved end residues are trimmed from each CDR3.

CDR3aa	v_gene	j_gene
ASGVREYNEQF	TRBV7-9	TRBJ2-1
ASSLGGWGQVDEQF	TRBV12-3/TRBV12-4	TRBJ2-1
ASSQGFGTAATDTQY	TRBV4-3	TRBJ2-3
ASGPTSGNNEQF	TRBV5-1	TRBJ2-1
ASSLTGQGGEQY	TRBV27	.
ASSPRRALLGYT	TRBV12-3/TRBV12-4	TRBJ1-2
ASSVSNTEAF	TRBV2	TRBJ1-1
ASSWTVGPRTDTQY	TRBV7-9	TRBJ2-3
SASSSGGPDEQY	TRBV20-1	TRBJ2-7
ASSLSQYGTGNNEQF	TRBV4-2	TRBJ2-1
SARDSQGANEAF	TRBV20-1	TRBJ1-1
ASSLGEGGGYGYT	TRBV4-1	TRBJ1-2
ASSLRTAVYGYT	TRBV28	TRBJ1-2
ASSSLTGVINEQF	TRBV6-2/TRBV6-3	TRBJ2-1
ASSQRGYGQATYGYT	TRBV27	TRBJ1-2
ASSEGTGRETQY	TRBV6-1	.
ASSDPSGTDTQY	TRBV25-1	TRBJ2-3
SAGDYRTDTQY	TRBV20-1	TRBJ2-3
ASSPGTGYYSPLH	TRBV3-1	TRBJ1-6